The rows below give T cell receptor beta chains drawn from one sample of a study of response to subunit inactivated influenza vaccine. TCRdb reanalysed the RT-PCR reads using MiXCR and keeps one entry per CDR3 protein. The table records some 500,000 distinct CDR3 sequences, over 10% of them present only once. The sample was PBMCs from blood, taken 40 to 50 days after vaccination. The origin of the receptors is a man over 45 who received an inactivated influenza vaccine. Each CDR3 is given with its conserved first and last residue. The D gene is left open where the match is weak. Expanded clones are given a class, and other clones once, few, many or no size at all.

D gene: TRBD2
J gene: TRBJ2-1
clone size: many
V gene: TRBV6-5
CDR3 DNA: TGTGCCAGCAGTTACCCCCCTCGCGGGAGGAATTTTAGGAATGAGCAGTTCTTC
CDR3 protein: CASSYPPRGRNFRNEQFF

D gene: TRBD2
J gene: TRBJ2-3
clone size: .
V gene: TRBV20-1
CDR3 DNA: TGCAGTGCTAGGGTAGCGGGGAACACAGATACGCAGTATTTT
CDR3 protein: CSARVAGNTDTQYF

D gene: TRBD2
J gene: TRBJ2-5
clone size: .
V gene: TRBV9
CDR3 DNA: TGTGCCAGCAGCCCGAGCGGGAGGACGGGGGAGACCCAGTACTTC
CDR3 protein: CASSPSGRTGETQYF

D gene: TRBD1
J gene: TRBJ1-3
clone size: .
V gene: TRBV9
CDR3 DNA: TGTGCCAGCAGCGGGACAGGGACGTCTGGAAACACCATATATTTT
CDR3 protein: CASSGTGTSGNTIYF

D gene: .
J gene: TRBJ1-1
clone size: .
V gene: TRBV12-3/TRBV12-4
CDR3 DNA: TGTGCCAGCAGTTTTACGGGGAGGAGGAACACTGAAGCTTTCTTT
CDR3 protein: CASSFTGRRNTEAFF

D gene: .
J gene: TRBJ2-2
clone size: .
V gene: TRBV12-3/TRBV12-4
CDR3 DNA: TGTGCCAGCGGACAGGAGGGGAAGAACACCGGGGAGCTGTTTTTT
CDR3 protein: CASGQEGKNTGELFF

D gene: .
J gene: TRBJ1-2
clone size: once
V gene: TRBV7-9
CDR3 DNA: TGTGCCAGCAGCATGGTCTCCAGAGGCTATGGCTACACCTTC
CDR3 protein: CASSMVSRGYGYTF

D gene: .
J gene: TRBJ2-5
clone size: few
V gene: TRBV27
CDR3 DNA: TGTGCCAGCAGTTCCGAACTAGCATCCCAAGAGACCCAGTACTTC
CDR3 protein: CASSSELASQETQYF

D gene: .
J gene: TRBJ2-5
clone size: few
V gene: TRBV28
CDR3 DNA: TGTGCCAGCAGTCCGGGGAGGACGAGCCAAGAGACCCAGTACTTC
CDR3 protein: CASSPGRTSQETQYF

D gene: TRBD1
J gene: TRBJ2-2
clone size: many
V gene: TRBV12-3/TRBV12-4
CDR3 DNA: TGTGCCAGCAGTTACCTCCCGGGACAGGGGAAGACCGGGGAGCTGTTTTTT
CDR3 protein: CASSYLPGQGKTGELFF

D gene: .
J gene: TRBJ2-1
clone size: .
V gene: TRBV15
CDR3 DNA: TGTGCCACCAGCAGAGAGTCAGCCAATTTTTTTGGTGTGGAGCAGTTCTTC
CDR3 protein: CATSRESANFFGVEQFF

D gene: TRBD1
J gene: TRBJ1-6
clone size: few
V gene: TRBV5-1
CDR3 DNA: TGCGCCAGCAGCGGTGGACAGGACTATTCACCCCTCCACTTT
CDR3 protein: CASSGGQDYSPLHF

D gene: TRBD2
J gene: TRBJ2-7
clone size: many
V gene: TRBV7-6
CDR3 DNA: TGTGCCAGCACCCCTCTAGCGGGGCCCTACGAGCAGTACTTC
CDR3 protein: CASTPLAGPYEQYF

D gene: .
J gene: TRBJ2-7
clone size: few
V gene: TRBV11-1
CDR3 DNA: TGTGCCAGCAGCTTAGCGTTCGGCTCTTACTACGAGCAGTACTTC
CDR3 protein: CASSLAFGSYYEQYF

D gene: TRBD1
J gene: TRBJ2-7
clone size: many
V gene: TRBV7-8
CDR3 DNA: TGTGCCAGCAGCTCCTGGACAGGGGGGAGCCCGCCTTACGAGCAGTACTTC
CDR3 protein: CASSSWTGGSPPYEQYF

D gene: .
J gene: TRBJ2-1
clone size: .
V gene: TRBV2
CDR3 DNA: TGTGCCAGCAGACATACGACATCCCCCTACAATGAGCAGTTCTTC
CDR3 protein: CASRHTTSPYNEQFF

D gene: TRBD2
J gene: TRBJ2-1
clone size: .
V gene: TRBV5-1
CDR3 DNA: TGCGCCAGCAGCTTGGTGGCTAGCGGGGGCAAGGAGCAGTTCTTC
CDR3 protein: CASSLVASGGKEQFF

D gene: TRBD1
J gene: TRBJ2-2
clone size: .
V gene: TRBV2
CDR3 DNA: TGTGCCCTCTGTTATACCGACAGGGGCGCATTGGAAGTCACCGGGGAGCTGTTTTTT
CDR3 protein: CALCYTDRGALEVTGELFF

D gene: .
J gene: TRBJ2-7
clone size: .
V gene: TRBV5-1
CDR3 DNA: TGCGCCAGCAGCGTACAGGGGGGGGTCGACGAGCAGTACTTC
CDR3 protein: CASSVQGGVDEQYF